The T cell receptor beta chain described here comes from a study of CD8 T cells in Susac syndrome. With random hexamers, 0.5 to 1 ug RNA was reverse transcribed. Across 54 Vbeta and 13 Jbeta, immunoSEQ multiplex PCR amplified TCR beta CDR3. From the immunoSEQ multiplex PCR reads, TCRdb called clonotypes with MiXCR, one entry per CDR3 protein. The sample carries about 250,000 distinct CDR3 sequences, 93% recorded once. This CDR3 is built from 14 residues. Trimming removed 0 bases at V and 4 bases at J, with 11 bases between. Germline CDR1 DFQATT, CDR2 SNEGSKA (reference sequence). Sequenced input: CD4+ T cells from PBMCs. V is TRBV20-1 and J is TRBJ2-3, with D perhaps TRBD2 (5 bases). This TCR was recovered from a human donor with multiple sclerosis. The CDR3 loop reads CSARDLASPDTQYF. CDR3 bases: TGCAGTGCTAGAGATCTGGCTAGCCCAGATACGCAGTATTTT.